A single sample is the source of the 13 T cell receptor beta chains below, sequenced in a study of shared clonotypes between healthy human individuals. Assay: immunoSEQ multiplex PCR; the TCRdb copy retains only in-frame clones and omits some. Of over 300,000 clones detected, around 87% appear once; the ten largest clones hold about a sixth. Source material: memory CD8+ T cells sorted from blood. Regarding subset: CD45RO+ cells pooled with CCR7-negative TemRA cells. The receptors originated from a man younger than 35 in good health.

V is TRBV4-3 and J is TRBJ2-2; D call uncertain. The germline V gene has CDR1 LGHNA and CDR2 YSLEER. CDR3 length: 14 amino acids. V lost 0 bases and J lost 1, with 3 bases in between. In DNA, the CDR3 is TGCGCCAGCAGCCAAGACAGGAACACCGGGGAGCTGTTTTTT. Protein product: CASSQDRNTGELFF.

The gene calls are TRBV27 and TRBJ1-5, with 7 bases aligning to TRBD1. Germline-derived CDR1 and CDR2 are MNHEY and SMNVEV (reference sequence). The junction had 10 bases not matched to a gene; V was cut back by 2 bases and J by 6 bases. This CDR3 is 16 amino acids long. CDR3 loop: CASSLAGISGGQPQHF. The CDR3, as DNA: TGTGCCAGCAGTTTAGCCGGGATATCAGGGGGTCAGCCCCAGCATTTT.

This clone has just one count. This chain joins TRBV7-2 and TRBJ2-5, with 16 bases lining up with TRBD2. Germline CDR1 is SGHTA and CDR2 is FQGNSA. The CDR3 sequence is 17 residues long. The J segment lost 4 bases and the V segment lost 5 bases, leaving 7 bases of the junction unmatched. The CDR3 nucleotides read TGTGCCAGCAGCCATGGGACTAGCGGGAGGGTTAGAGAGACCCAGTACTTC. Its protein product is CASSHGTSGRVRETQYF. Variable domain in full (rest from reference TRBV7-2 and TRBJ2-5): GAGVSQSPSNKVTEKGKDVELRCDPISGHTALYWYRQSLGQGLEFLIYFQGNSAPDKSGLPSDRFSAERTGGSVSTLTIQRTQQEDSAVYLCASSHGTSGRVRETQYFGPGTRLLVL.

In its sample, this clone was seen once. The rearrangement uses TRBV4-1 and TRBJ2-5; 9 nucleotides line up with TRBD2. Trimming cost V 1 base and J 5 bases; bases outside gene matches: 5. CDR1 MGHRA and CDR2 YSYEKL come from the germline V gene. This CDR3 is built from 15 residues. Here the CDR3 reads CASSQAGTSSETQYF. The DNA of the CDR3 is TGCGCCAGCAGCCAAGCCGGGACTAGCAGTGAGACCCAGTACTTC.

DNA for the CDR3: TGTGCCAGCAGTTCCGCAGGGGCCTACGAGCAGTACTTC. This gives the protein CASSSAGAYEQYF. The V call is TRBV27, the J call TRBJ2-7, with D possibly matching TRBD1 (6 bases). CDR1 and CDR2 from the germline V gene are MNHEY and SMNVEV (reference sequence). The V end was cut by 4 bases, the J end by 2 bases, with 9 bases between. This CDR3 is built from 13 residues.

The V and J genes are TRBV13 and TRBJ1-1, with 8 bases lining up with TRBD1. The junction had 1 base not matched to a gene; V was cut back by 2 bases and J by 2 bases. This CDR3 region has 14 residues. CDR1 is PRHDT, CDR2 FYEKMQ, per germline (reference sequence). This CDR3 is CASSLQGANTEAFF. The CDR3 nucleotides read TGTGCCAGCAGCTTACAGGGGGCTAACACTGAAGCTTTCTTT.

The rearrangement uses TRBV5-1 and TRBJ2-3, with 10 positions matching TRBD2. Germline loops: CDR1 SGHRS, CDR2 YFSETQ. V lost 5 bases to trimming and J lost 5 bases; unmatched junction nucleotides: 11. The CDR3 sequence is 16 residues long. In DNA, the CDR3 is TGCGCCAGCAGACCGCTAGCGGGAGTGGCGGTAGATACGCAGTATTTT. It translates to CASRPLAGVAVDTQYF.

This clone was detected only once. The V and J genes are TRBV5-4 and TRBJ1-1; perhaps TRBD1 as D (6 bases). CDR1 and CDR2 from the germline V gene are SGHNT and YYREEE (reference sequence). Trimming took 3 bases from V and 6 from J, leaving 18 bases between them. This CDR3 is 15 amino acids long. The CDR3, as DNA: TGTGCCAGCAGCTGGGCTCGGGGGGCGCGGGCTGAAGCTTTCTTT. Its translation: CASSWARGARAEAFF.

The V gene is TRBV29-1, the J gene TRBJ1-1; 7 nucleotides line up with TRBD1. The trim removed 5 bases at V and 0 bases at J, leaving 15 bases unmatched. The CDR3 spans 17 residues. Germline V gene lookup returns CDR1 SQVTM and CDR2 ANQGSEA. The CDR3 nucleotides read TGCAGCGTTTACAAAAACTTACAGGGGCCTTTGAACACTGAAGCTTTCTTT. Protein product: CSVYKNLQGPLNTEAFF. The variable domain in full, with the rest retrieved from reference TRBV29-1 and TRBJ1-1, is SAVISQKPSRDICQRGTSLTIQCQVDSQVTMMFWYRQQPGQSLTLIATANQGSEATYESGFVIDKFPISRPNLTFSTLTVSNMSPEDSSIYLCSVYKNLQGPLNTEAFFGQGTRLTVV.

V and J are TRBV4-1 and TRBJ1-1; TRBD1 is a possible D gene (6 bases). The CDR3 has 15 amino acids. The germline V and J ends were trimmed by 4 bases and 3 bases, with 15 bases remaining between them. Germline CDR1 reads MGHRA; CDR2 reads YSYEKL. The CDR3 reads CASSPRTEHYTEAFF. CDR3 in DNA: TGCGCCAGCAGCCCCCGGACAGAACACTACACTGAAGCTTTCTTT.

This clone occurred once. This chain's CDR3 is CASSQDPAPNYNEQFF. CDR3 nucleotide sequence: TGCGCCAGCAGCCAAGATCCAGCCCCGAACTACAATGAGCAGTTCTTC. The gene calls are TRBV4-3 and TRBJ2-1; the D is unclear. V shed 0 bases and J shed 3 bases, with 12 bases lying between them. CDR1 is LGHNA, CDR2 YSLEER, per germline. This CDR3 comprises 16 residues.

The chain combines TRBV6-1 with TRBJ2-7; 9 bases are a match to TRBD2. Germline CDR1 is MNHNS and CDR2 is SASEGT. J lost 2 bases, V lost 5 bases, and 4 bases had no gene match. This CDR3 region has 14 residues. CDR3 protein: CASSPSGAAYEQYF. CDR3 nucleotide sequence: TGTGCCAGCAGTCCTAGCGGGGCGGCCTACGAGCAGTACTTC.

This rearrangement joins TRBV27 to TRBJ1-5; 11 bases match TRBD1. The CDR3 runs to 18 residues. With V trimmed by 8 bases and J by 0 bases, 12 bases remained unmatched. Per the germline V gene, CDR1 is MNHEY and CDR2 is SMNVEV (reference sequence). The DNA of the CDR3 is TGTGCCAGCGGTAAAGGGACAGGGGGACTTTATAGCAATCAGCCCCAGCATTTT. Translation: CASGKGTGGLYSNQPQHF.